Detailed here is one T cell receptor (beta chain). Its target is unknown. This specimen belongs to a study of T cell responses to AZD1222 COVID-19 vaccine. Measured with immunoSEQ multiplex PCR; TCRdb has only the in-frame clones, and not every one. The sample shows about 59,000 clones, 80% to 90% of them seen only once. Trimming left V 6 bases short and J 0 bases short, with 12 bases between. The CDR3 is made up of 14 amino acids. Germline CDR1 is MNHEY and CDR2 is SMNVEV (reference sequence). Study-wide results and caveats: A mostly white British donor set with more females was recruited, and clonal diversity was possibly underestimated.

This TCR was recovered from an adult who received the AZD1222 COVID-19 vaccine. This sample comprised peripheral blood, obtained 28 days after the second AZD1222 dose. The V gene is TRBV27, the J gene TRBJ2-7; D may be TRBD1 (6 bases). The DNA for the CDR3 is TGTGCCAGCAGAACAGGGCTAGGCTCCTACGAGCAGTACTTC. Protein product: CASRTGLGSYEQYF.